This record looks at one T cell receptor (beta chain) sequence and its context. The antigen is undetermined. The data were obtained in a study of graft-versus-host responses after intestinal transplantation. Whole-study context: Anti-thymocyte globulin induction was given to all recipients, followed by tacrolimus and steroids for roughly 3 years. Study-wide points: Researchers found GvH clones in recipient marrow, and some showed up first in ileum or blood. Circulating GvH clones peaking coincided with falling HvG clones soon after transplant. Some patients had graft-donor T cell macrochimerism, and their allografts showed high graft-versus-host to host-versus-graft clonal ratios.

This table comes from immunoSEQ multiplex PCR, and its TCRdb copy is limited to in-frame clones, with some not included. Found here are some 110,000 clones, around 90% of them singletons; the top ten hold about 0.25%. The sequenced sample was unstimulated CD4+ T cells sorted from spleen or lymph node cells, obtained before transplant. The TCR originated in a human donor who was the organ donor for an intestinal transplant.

CDR3 amino acids: CASASPGNSYEQYF. DNA for the CDR3: TGCGCCAGCGCCTCCCCCGGAAACTCCTACGAGCAGTACTTC. The chain joins TRBV4-1 to TRBJ2-7; D gene ambiguous. V was cut by 8 bases and J by 0 bases, with 14 bases left in between. This CDR3 comprises 14 residues. Germline CDR1 MGHRA, CDR2 YSYEKL.